A single sample is the source of the 19 T cell receptor beta chains below, sequenced in a study of shared clonotypes between healthy human individuals. Using immunoSEQ multiplex PCR, the repertoire was profiled, and TCRdb retains in-frame clones only, with some absent. This sample yields 550,000 to 850,000 clones, of which roughly 72% are seen a single time; more than 1.5% belongs to the top ten. The material sequenced was memory CD4+ T cells sorted from blood. Subset defined: CD45RA-negative fraction. The origin of the receptors is a woman in her 30s in good health.

The CDR3 loop reads CASSYSATAYEQYF. In DNA form, the CDR3 reads TGTGCCAGCAGTTACTCGGCGACAGCCTACGAGCAGTACTTC. This chain connects TRBV6-5 to TRBJ2-7; D might be TRBD1 (5 bases). This CDR3 is 14 amino acids long. V was clipped by 0 bases and J by 2 bases, with 8 bases between them. CDR1 and CDR2 (germline): MNHEY, SVGAGI.

This clone came up many times. This may be a read error, as it is one base from a much larger clone. Within the sample, other DNA sequences also encode this same CDR3. This rearrangement joins TRBV5-1 to TRBJ2-1; 8 nucleotides align to TRBD2. V lost 0 bases and J lost 4; bases outside the gene matches: 3. This CDR3 spans 15 amino acids. CDR1 and CDR2 (germline): SGHRS, YFSETQ. In DNA form, the CDR3 reads TGCGCCAGCAGCTTGGCCAGCGGGAGTTACAATGAGCAGTTCTTC. This translates into CASSLASGSYNEQFF.

This clone has only a few counts. The chain has TRBV5-1 and TRBJ2-1; D not certain. Germline V gene data show CDR1 as SGHRS and CDR2 as YFSETQ. V was cut by 4 bases and J by 4 bases, with 15 bases left in between. This CDR3 comprises 15 residues. CDR3 residues: CASSPDYASYNEQFF. CDR3 bases: TGCGCCAGCAGCCCCGATTACGCGTCTTACAATGAGCAGTTCTTC.

The count of this clone is one. This sequence joins TRBV5-4 and TRBJ1-2; 7 bases are shared with TRBD1. The J segment lost 4 bases and the V segment lost 3 bases, leaving 3 bases of the junction unmatched. CDR3 length: 13 amino acids. CDR1 and CDR2 from the germline V gene are SGHNT and YYREEE (reference sequence). CDR3 region: CASSSTGTYGYTF. The CDR3 DNA reads TGTGCCAGCAGCTCGACAGGGACCTATGGCTACACCTTC.

This clone came up a few times. Different DNA sequences within this sample yield the same CDR3. The chain recombines TRBV5-1 with TRBJ2-1, with 8 positions matching TRBD2. The CDR3 runs to 15 residues. J was trimmed by 4 bases and V by 3 bases; bases with no gene match: 6. CDR1 and CDR2 from the germline V gene are SGHRS and YFSETQ. The CDR3 is CASSSSSGGYNEQFF. CDR3 DNA: TGCGCCAGCAGCTCGTCCAGCGGGGGATACAATGAGCAGTTCTTC.

The chain combines TRBV18 with TRBJ1-5; 8 bases are a match to TRBD1. Germline V gives CDR1 KGHSH, CDR2 LQKENI. The V gene end was trimmed by 3 bases and the J gene end by 2 bases; junction bases not matched to a gene: 6. The CDR3 contains 16 residues. Here the CDR3 reads CASSPQGAAGNQPQHF. CDR3 DNA: TGTGCCAGCTCACCTCAGGGGGCGGCTGGCAATCAGCCCCAGCATTTT.

The chain links TRBV11-3 to TRBJ2-1; 11 bases fit TRBD2. Germline-derived CDR1 and CDR2 are SGHNT and YENEEA. The V segment lost 5 bases and the J segment 7 bases; nucleotides outside the gene matches: 7. The CDR3 runs to 15 residues. This chain's CDR3 is CASSGSGRAGNEQFF. CDR3 DNA: TGTGCCAGCAGCGGTAGCGGGAGGGCCGGGAATGAGCAGTTCTTC.

This chain connects TRBV2 to TRBJ2-1; D is perhaps TRBD1 (6 bases). V lost 5 bases to trimming and J lost 7 bases, with 9 bases between them. The CDR3 consists of 12 residues. Germline CDR1 is SNHLY and CDR2 is FYNNEI. CDR3 amino acids: CASSTQGNEQFF. Here the CDR3 DNA reads TGTGCCAGCAGTACCCAGGGGAATGAGCAGTTCTTC.

The chain combines TRBV5-8 with TRBJ2-3, with 12 bases lining up with TRBD2. Germline V CDR1 and CDR2: SGHTS, YDEGEE. The CDR3 consists of 16 residues. Trimming at V came to 5 bases and at J to 5 bases, leaving 9 bases not matched to a gene. The CDR3 sequence is CASRPASGRALDTQYF. The CDR3 DNA sequence: TGTGCCAGCAGGCCTGCTAGCGGGAGGGCCTTAGATACGCAGTATTTT.

The rearrangement uses TRBV27 and TRBJ2-2; 7 bases are a match to TRBD2. This CDR3 region has 15 residues. From germline, CDR1 is MNHEY and CDR2 SMNVEV (reference sequence). J was trimmed by 4 bases and V by 5 bases; bases with no gene match: 7. The CDR3 spells CASSQGRASTGELFF. The CDR3 region has the DNA TGTGCCAGCAGTCAAGGGAGGGCGAGCACCGGGGAGCTGTTTTTT.

Remarks on this clone: A much bigger clone sits one base away, suggesting this may be a read error. In DNA, the CDR3 is TGTGCCAGCAGCTTAGGGCAGAACACTGAAGCTTTCTTT. Protein: CASSLGQNTEAFF. V is TRBV7-3 and J is TRBJ1-1; no definite D call. Germline V gene sequence: CDR1 SGHTA, CDR2 FQGTGA. The CDR3 is made up of 13 amino acids. V was shortened by 2 bases and J by 1 base, with 5 bases between the two germline ends.

In this sample, this clone turned up once. The genes are TRBV7-6 and TRBJ2-2; D possibly matches TRBD1 or TRBD2 (6 bases each). There are 15 residues in the CDR3. Looked up from germline, CDR1 is SGHVS and CDR2 is FNYEAQ. Trimming stripped 5 bases from V and 6 bases from J, with 16 bases between. CDR3 residues: CASSPTGKRAGELFF. The CDR3 DNA sequence: TGTGCCAGCAGCCCAACAGGGAAGCGGGCCGGGGAGCTGTTTTTT. The full variable domain, completed using reference TRBV7-6 and TRBJ2-2, is GAGVSQSPRYKVTKRGQDVALRCDPISGHVSLYWYRQALGQGPEFLTYFNYEAQQDKSGLPNDRFSAERPEGSISTLTIQRTEQRDSAMYRCASSPTGKRAGELFFGEGSRLTVL.

The chain couples TRBV30 to TRBJ2-3; D is unclear. In germline, CDR1 is GTSNPN, CDR2 SVGIG (reference sequence). V was shortened by 0 bases and J by 1 base, with 8 bases between the two germline ends. The length of the CDR3 is 14 residues. In DNA form, the CDR3 reads TGTGCCTGGAGTGTCAGCCTTCGCACAGATACGCAGTATTTT. It encodes CAWSVSLRTDTQYF.

This clone was observed a few times. The chain recombines TRBV29-1 with TRBJ2-3, with D tentatively TRBD1 or TRBD2 (5 bases each). This CDR3 spans 13 amino acids. Germline CDR1 is SQVTM and CDR2 is ANQGSEA. V lost 8 bases, J lost 2 bases, and 14 bases lay in between. The CDR3 DNA reads as TGCAGCTCAGGGTCGGGAACCACAGATACGCAGTATTTT. It translates to CSSGSGTTDTQYF.

This clone appeared a few times. The V and J genes are TRBV28 and TRBJ2-7, with D perhaps matching TRBD2 (6 bases). Trimming took 5 bases from V and 3 from J, leaving 20 bases between them. In germline, CDR1 is MDHEN, CDR2 SYDVKM. The CDR3 is 16 residues long. CDR3: CASSPAEGRGNYEQYF. Here the CDR3 DNA reads TGTGCCAGCAGTCCGGCGGAGGGGCGAGGAAACTACGAGCAGTACTTC.

The rearrangement links TRBV7-9 to TRBJ2-2; D perhaps matches TRBD2 (6 bases). Trimming left V 3 bases short and J 5 bases short, with 13 bases between. In germline, CDR1 is SEHNR, CDR2 FQNEAQ (reference sequence). The CDR3 sequence is 15 residues long. The CDR3 is CASSLWLAQTGELFF. DNA of the CDR3: TGTGCCAGCAGCTTGTGGCTAGCGCAGACCGGGGAGCTGTTTTTT.

The table lists this clone with a count of one. This CDR3 is also generated by other DNA sequences in the sample. V usage is TRBV28 and J usage is TRBJ2-7, with a weak D call TRBD1 (5 bases). The CDR3 covers 12 residues. CDR1 and CDR2 from the germline V gene are MDHEN and SYDVKM. Trimming stripped 5 bases from V and 3 bases from J, with 8 bases between. CDR3 protein: CASSRQHYEQYF. The DNA for the CDR3 is TGTGCCAGCAGTAGACAGCACTACGAGCAGTACTTC.

This clone was counted a single time. This chain links TRBV10-1 with TRBJ2-2; 8 bases line up with TRBD2. Germline lookup yields CDR1 WNHNN and CDR2 SYGVQD (reference sequence). The CDR3 is made up of 16 amino acids. With 2 bases clipped from V and 4 bases from J, the junction kept 6 bases outside the gene matches. The CDR3 DNA reads as TGCGCCAGCAGTGAGCATAGCGGGACTCTCACCGGGGAGCTGTTTTTT. It codes for CASSEHSGTLTGELFF.

This clone was counted between two and nine times. V is TRBV2 and J is TRBJ2-1; D ambiguous. From germline, CDR1 is SNHLY and CDR2 FYNNEI. The CDR3 is 15 amino acids. V gave up 3 bases and J gave up 0 bases, with 9 bases separating them. The CDR3 protein is CASSDPTFSYNEQFF. For the CDR3, the DNA is TGTGCCAGCAGTGACCCTACCTTCTCCTACAATGAGCAGTTCTTC.